This TCR beta chain was captured in a study of PD-L1 blockade in urothelial cancer (dated by TCRdb to the late 2010s). For the wider study: Every patient began therapy in 2014 and was given atezolizumab 1,200 mg intravenously every 3 weeks. Blood samples gave median yields of about 140,000 T cells and around 88,000 unique TCRs, along with a median clonality of approximately 0.08. Durable clinical benefit was achieved by nine patients and was not achieved by 20 patients. Pretreatment tumor samples and matched peripheral blood, collected serially before and after atezolizumab treatment, underwent TCR sequencing. An ECOG performance status of 0 or 1 was recorded for the patients, and 0 to 3 prior chemotherapy regimens had been received by the patients. An exploratory multi-omic analysis was conducted of the somatic, immune and clinical correlates of response to PD-L1 blockade with atezolizumab in urothelial cancer. About 85% of the 29 patients were males with bladder-origin urothelial cancer, and about 65% of the 29 reported a prior smoking history. Some 29 patients had pretreatment blood TCR-seq, some 25 had at least one posttreatment blood collection, and some 25 had tumor TCR-seq. Blood samples were analyzed 3 weeks after the start of treatment (second dose) and 6 weeks after the start of treatment. In the same patients who had TCR sequencing, pretreatment tumors also underwent whole exome sequencing and RNA sequencing. Durable clinical benefit was defined as a progression-free survival longer than 6 months, and TCR features were additionally tested against progression-free survival and overall survival.

Points on this clone: The antigen it binds to is not known. The sample holds no much larger clone one base away, and base qualities are not on file.

Each PCR received spiked-in synthetic TCR analog templates so that absolute template abundance could be estimated from read counts. The immunoSEQ assay used bias-controlled V and J gene primers to amplify TCRbeta CDR3 regions from genomic DNA. Sequencing of rearranged TCRbeta segments was performed at approximately 20X coverage. Per the authors' processing: Sequencing errors were corrected by clustering, and CDR3s were annotated against IMGT so that V, D and J genes could be assigned. Downstream analyses used only productive TCRbeta rearrangements and left out out-of-frame or stop-codon sequences. To compute clonality, Shannon entropy was normalized by the log of the number of unique productive sequences and then subtracted from one. Fisher's exact test with Benjamini-Hochberg correction, using a cutoff of adjusted p below 0.01, was how clones that differed between time points or between blood and tumor were identified. Not all clones reach the TCRdb copy of this immuneACCESS table, which keeps in-frame sequences only. Checked studies attribute under half of the gap to unresolved V genes and leave the rest unexplained. V, J and clone size reflect that table, while D and trimming were determined from the DNA. The sample table contains some 100,000 clones; only one count was recorded for 89% of them. Of the sample, 0.85% to 1% falls within the top ten clones.

Taken with the paper, the label for time point translates to: pretreatment peripheral blood. The cohort comprised around 31 patients with locally advanced or metastatic urothelial carcinoma treated at Memorial Sloan Kettering on a trial protocol. Peripheral blood mononuclear cells were collected pretreatment and during treatment, with between 1 and 8 total time points obtained per patient. The Qiagen DNeasy Blood extraction kit was used to purify genomic DNA from total PBMCs and tumor samples. PBMCs were collected pretreatment and during treatment, and were isolated and stored as previously described. The research as a whole found: Among patients with durable benefit, tumor-associated TCR clones showed greater expansion in peripheral blood 3 weeks after treatment started (n ≈ 21, p = 0.022). Improved progression-free and overall survival was associated with having pretreatment peripheral blood TCR clonality below the median. Because the sample size was small (n of about 30) and many of the analyses were exploratory, the results are meant to be hypothesis-generating.

CDR1 and CDR2, looked up from the germline V gene, are SGDLS and YYNGEE. The germline ends are 9 bases apart after V is trimmed by 3 bases and J by 6 bases. Including the terminal cysteine and phenylalanine, the CDR3 comprises 12 residues. The retained sequence is limited to the CDR3, 36 bases, with the frame set at the first base. The sequence is built from TRBV9 and TRBJ1-2, with TRBD1 as a weak D call on 5 bases. The origin of this receptor is a woman older than 75 with urothelial cancer. The source was PBMCs, collected around atezolizumab (anti-PD-L1) treatment. The sequenced DNA is TGTGCCAGCAGCGCGCAGGGTAATGGCTACACCTTC. It translates to CASSAQGNGYTF.